Below are 11 T cell receptor beta chains sequenced from a single sample in a study of lung T cells in sarcoidosis with Löfgren's syndrome. TCRdb re-called the reads with MiXCR, one entry per CDR3 protein. The sample yields about 3,200 distinct CDR3 sequences, 15% to 20% seen once. Sequences were obtained from CD4+ T cells from bronchoalveolar lavage. All receptors derive from a human donor with sarcoidosis (Löfgren's syndrome or another form), or a control subject (not recorded which).

About this clonotype itself: It may be a read error: a sequence one base away is much more abundant. The gene calls are TRBV9 and TRBJ2-3; a weak D match, TRBD2 (5 bases). Germline V gene lookup returns CDR1 SGDLS and CDR2 YYNGEE. The V gene lost 3 bases and the J gene lost 10 bases, with 18 bases spanning the gap. This CDR3 has 14 residues. The CDR3 protein is CASSETSGGGAQYF. CDR3 bases: TGTGCCAGCAGCGAAACAAGCGGAGGCGGTGCGCAGTATTTT.

By share, this clonotype ranks as medium-sized. The rearrangement links TRBV7-8 to TRBJ2-7, with 11 bases fitting TRBD1. Trimming cost V 3 bases and J 7 bases; bases outside gene matches: 5. Germline V gives CDR1 SGHVS, CDR2 FQNEAQ. The length of the CDR3 is 14 residues. CDR3 residues: CASSFGQGAGEQYF. The DNA for the CDR3 is TGTGCCAGCAGCTTTGGACAGGGGGCGGGTGAGCAGTACTTC. The full variable domain, rest sourced from reference TRBV7-8 and TRBJ2-7, is GAGVSQSPRYKVAKRGQDVALRCDPISGHVSLFWYQQALGQGPEFLTYFQNEAQLDKSGLPSDRFFAERPEGSVSTLKIQRTQQEDSAVYLCASSFGQGAGEQYFGPGTRLTVT.

By frequency in the sample, this clonotype is medium-sized (0.01 to 0.1%). V usage is TRBV2 and J usage is TRBJ1-6; the D is unclear. The CDR3 consists of 14 residues. Trimming stripped 5 bases from V and 8 bases from J, with 13 bases between. Germline assignment: CDR1 SNHLY and CDR2 FYNNEI. CDR3 DNA: TGTGCCAGCAGTTCAGTAGTCGGGCATTCACCCCTCCACTTT. Protein: CASSSVVGHSPLHF. The complete variable domain, with remaining parts taken from reference TRBV2 and TRBJ1-6, reads EPEVTQTPSHQVTQMGQEVILRCVPISNHLYFYWYRQILGQKVEFLVSFYNNEISEKSEIFDDQFSVERPDGSNFTLKIRSTKLEDSAMYFCASSSVVGHSPLHFGNGTRLTVT.

By proportion, this clonotype is medium-sized. This sequence joins TRBV6-2 or TRBV6-3 and TRBJ1-5; 8 nucleotides line up with TRBD1. The CDR3 sequence is 17 residues long. V gave up 6 bases and J gave up 7 bases; unmatched junction bases: 17. From germline, CDR1 is MNHEY and CDR2 SVGEGT. CDR3 coding DNA: TGTGCCAGCAGCCAACAGCGGGACAGGCCTCTGAGCCAGCCCCAGCATTTT. This codes for CASSQQRDRPLSQPQHF.

By share, this clonotype counts as medium-sized. The rearrangement links TRBV5-1 to TRBJ2-1; D is ambiguous. Looked up from germline, CDR1 is SGHRS and CDR2 is YFSETQ. Trimming removed 4 bases at V and 0 bases at J, with 11 bases between. This CDR3 is built from 15 residues. CDR3: CASSREMSSYNEQFF. CDR3 sequence (DNA): TGCGCCAGCAGCAGAGAGATGAGCTCCTACAATGAGCAGTTCTTC.

This clonotype was detected only once. Just one base apart from a much larger clone, this may be a read error. V usage is TRBV19 and J usage is TRBJ1-1, with a tentative D call TRBD1 (5 bases). V was clipped by 5 bases and J by 8 bases, with 15 bases between them. The CDR3 spans 13 residues. The germline CDR1 and CDR2 sequences are LNHDA and SQIVND (reference sequence). The CDR3 reads CASSRGRSLEAFF. The CDR3, as DNA: TGTGCCAGTAGTCGGGGACGAAGTTTGGAAGCTTTCTTT.

Comments on this clonotype: One end of the junction does not line up with germline, which may come from a read error. The chain recombines TRBV7-2 with TRBJ2-7; D possibly corresponds to TRBD2 (7 bases). The CDR3 is 15 amino acids. Per germline, CDR1 SGHTA and CDR2 FQGNSA. CDR3 coding DNA: TGTGCCAGCAACTTAGGGGGGGGGGCCTTCTCCGAGCAGTACTTC. Translated, it gives CASNLGGGAFSEQYF.

In its sample, this clonotype was seen once. Compared with germline, one end of the junction differs, possibly owing to a read error. The chain employs TRBV2 and TRBJ1-2; weak D call: TRBD1 (6 bases). Germline CDR1 and CDR2: SNHLY and FYNNEI. The CDR3 loop spans 14 amino acids. CDR3 loop: CAGRGQAINYGYTF. The CDR3 nucleotides are TGTGCCGGCAGGGGACAAGCTATCAACTACGGCTACACCTTC.

This clonotype rates as medium-sized. The chain carries TRBV7-2 and TRBJ2-3; 13 nucleotides match TRBD2. CDR3 length: 14 amino acids. Germline V gives CDR1 SGHTA, CDR2 FQGNSA. The V segment lost 11 bases and the J segment 6 bases; nucleotides outside the gene matches: 8. CDR3 in amino acids: CAGGLAGVMDTQYF. Here the CDR3 DNA reads TGTGCCGGCGGACTAGCGGGAGTCATGGATACGCAGTATTTT. Using reference TRBV7-2 and TRBJ2-3 for the parts outside the CDR3, the full variable domain is GAGVSQSPSNKVTEKGKDVELRCDPISGHTALYWYRQSLGQGLEFLIYFQGNSAPDKSGLPSDRFSAERTGGSVSTLTIQRTQQEDSAVYLCAGGLAGVMDTQYFGPGTRLTVL.

CDR3 in amino acids: CSATTGGLANIQYF. The DNA of the CDR3 is TGCAGTGCAACGACGGGGGGACTAGCGAACATTCAGTACTTC. This chain joins TRBV20-1 and TRBJ2-4; 10 bases fit TRBD2. This CDR3 has 14 residues. J lost 7 bases, V lost 6 bases, and 9 bases had no gene match. From germline, CDR1 is DFQATT and CDR2 SNEGSKA (reference sequence).

In this sample, this clonotype is medium-sized. The J gene is TRBJ2-7, the V gene TRBV2; 12 nucleotides match TRBD1. V trimming: 7 bases; J trimming: 6 bases; junction bases outside the gene matches: 10. Per germline, CDR1 SNHLY and CDR2 FYNNEI. The CDR3 totals 15 residues. DNA of the CDR3: TGTGCCAGCACCGGGACAGGGGGCCTCCGGGGCGAGCAGTACTTC. Amino acids: CASTGTGGLRGEQYF.